These 17 T cell receptor beta chains were sequenced from one sample in a study of T-cell memory formation after mild COVID-19. TCRdb re-called the 5' RACE reads with MiXCR, one entry per CDR3 protein. The table includes some 290,000 distinct CDR3 sequences, about a sixth detected once. Sequenced: PBMCs or a T cell subset sorted from them (not recorded which). The source is a man between 18 and 29 years old who had mild COVID-19 (a few samples of this study predate the infection). Cell type and time point are not known.

This chain links TRBV10-3 with TRBJ2-1; TRBD1 agrees at 7 bases. The CDR3 extends over 15 amino acids. Germline V gene data show CDR1 as ENHRY and CDR2 as SYGVKD. V lost 5 bases, J lost 0 bases, and 4 bases stayed unmatched. The CDR3 bases are TGTGCCATCAGTATTACAGGGGACTCCTACAATGAGCAGTTCTTC. Its protein is CAISITGDSYNEQFF.

J is TRBJ2-3 and V is TRBV5-1; D is perhaps TRBD2 (5 bases). V was cut by 6 bases and J by 1 base, with 12 bases left in between. The CDR3 length is 14 residues. Germline loops: CDR1 SGHRS, CDR2 YFSETQ. The CDR3 spells CASNTPGGTDTQYF. In nucleotides, the CDR3 is TGCGCCAGCAACACCCCCGGGGGCACAGATACGCAGTATTTT. Full variable domain (rest looked up from reference TRBV5-1 and TRBJ2-3): KAGVTQTPRYLIKTRGQQVTLSCSPISGHRSVSWYQQTPGQGLQFLFEYFSETQRNKGNFPGRFSGRQFSNSRSEMNVSTLELGDSALYLCASNTPGGTDTQYFGPGTRLTVL.

The rearrangement joins TRBV18 to TRBJ1-2; tentative D call: TRBD1 (6 bases). There are 15 residues in the CDR3. Trimming shortened V by 6 bases and J by 4 bases, and 18 bases separated the two germline ends. Looked up from germline, CDR1 is KGHSH and CDR2 is LQKENI. CDR3 protein: CASSPESGDVYGYTF. As DNA, the CDR3 is TGTGCCAGCTCTCCCGAGTCAGGGGATGTCTATGGCTACACCTTC.

A few counts support this clonotype. V and J are TRBV20-1 and TRBJ1-4, with D uncertain. This CDR3 has 12 amino acids. The V gene lost 5 bases and the J gene lost 6 bases, with 10 bases spanning the gap. Germline V gene sequence: CDR1 DFQATT, CDR2 SNEGSKA (reference sequence). For the CDR3, the DNA is TGCAGTGCTTCTGGCCCGGATGAAAAACTGTTTTTT. It is translated as CSASGPDEKLFF.

This clonotype appeared a few times. The rearrangement links TRBV5-1 to TRBJ1-5, with D hard to call. The CDR3 is 15 amino acids. The V end was cut by 0 bases, the J end by 0 bases, with 7 bases between. CDR1 is SGHRS, CDR2 YFSETQ, per germline. The CDR3 sequence: CASSLGINSNQPQHF. CDR3 nucleotides: TGCGCCAGCAGCTTGGGGATCAATAGCAATCAGCCCCAGCATTTT.

This clonotype was seen many times. The chain recombines TRBV6-5 with TRBJ1-2; D gene uncertain. Deletions cut 0 bases from V and 8 bases from J, with 10 bases between. CDR1 and CDR2 (germline): MNHEY, SVGAGI. The CDR3 runs 13 residues. CDR3 nucleotide sequence: TGTGCCAGCAGTTACTCGATACAGATGGGCTACACCTTC. Its protein is CASSYSIQMGYTF.

This clonotype came up a few times. The V and J genes are TRBV7-3 and TRBJ2-3; 7 bases fit TRBD2. Trimming cost V 1 base and J 3 bases; bases outside gene matches: 4. CDR3 length equals 15 residues. Germline V gene lookup returns CDR1 SGHTA and CDR2 FQGTGA. The chain's CDR3 is CASSLIGGSTDTQYF. The CDR3 DNA reads TGTGCCAGCAGCTTAATCGGGGGGTCGACAGATACGCAGTATTTT.

There are a few counts of this clonotype. CDR3 sequence (DNA): TGCGCCAGCAGCATCGGGGCGGACAATGAGCAGTTCTTC. The encoded protein is CASSIGADNEQFF. The rearrangement links TRBV5-1 to TRBJ2-1, with D possibly called TRBD1 or TRBD2 (5 bases each). CDR1 is SGHRS, CDR2 YFSETQ, per germline. The CDR3 is 13 amino acids. V lost 4 bases and J 5 bases, leaving 10 bases between the germline ends.

This clonotype was found a few times. This chain's CDR3 is CASSRTSSETQYF. CDR3 nucleotide sequence: TGTGCCAGCAGCCGGACCAGCTCAGAGACCCAGTACTTC. This chain joins TRBV7-3 and TRBJ2-5; D gene uncertain. V was trimmed by 5 bases and J by 4 bases, leaving 11 bases between them. The germline V gene encodes CDR1 SGHTA and CDR2 FQGTGA. The CDR3 consists of 13 residues.

This sequence joins TRBV27 and TRBJ2-5; no definite D call. CDR3 length: 12 amino acids. Germline V gene lookup returns CDR1 MNHEY and CDR2 SMNVEV (reference sequence). V was shortened by 6 bases and J by 5 bases, with 10 bases between the two germline ends. The CDR3 nucleotides read TGTGCCAGCAGAGGGCTGGAGGAGACCCAGTACTTC. Amino acid sequence: CASRGLEETQYF.

The sample holds a few counts of this clonotype. The chain combines TRBV12-3 or TRBV12-4 with TRBJ2-7; D is uncertain. Deletions cut 5 bases from V and 3 bases from J, with 14 bases between. The CDR3 has 14 residues. CDR3 in amino acids: CASSIDGRNYEQYV. The CDR3 DNA reads TGTGCCAGCAGTATAGACGGACGGAACTACGAGCAGTACGTC.

This clonotype was seen a few times. The chain joins TRBV18 to TRBJ2-1; 9 bases line up with TRBD1. The V segment lost 2 bases and the J segment 5 bases; nucleotides outside the gene matches: 1. The CDR3 contains 14 residues. Germline-derived CDR1 and CDR2 are KGHSH and LQKENI. The CDR3 region is CASSPRTGDNEQFF. In DNA form, the CDR3 reads TGTGCCAGCTCACCAAGGACAGGGGACAATGAGCAGTTCTTC.

This clonotype was seen at least ten times. The J gene is TRBJ2-1, the V gene TRBV5-6; D is undetermined. This CDR3 spans 14 amino acids. CDR1 and CDR2 (germline): SGHDT, YYEEEE. V lost 4 bases and J lost 4, with 12 bases in between. As DNA, the CDR3 is TGTGCCAGCAGCCCCCTCGAAGGTTACAATGAGCAGTTCTTC. Protein sequence: CASSPLEGYNEQFF.

The sample holds many counts of this clonotype. V gene TRBV6-4 combines with J gene TRBJ2-3; TRBD2 aligns across 8 bases. Losses at the gene ends were 3 bases for V and 4 bases for J; bases not matched to a gene: 6. The CDR3 is 15 residues long. CDR1 and CDR2 from the germline V gene are MRHNA and SNTAGT. The CDR3 region is CASSETGGAADTQYF. CDR3 coding DNA: TGTGCCAGCAGTGAAACCGGGGGGGCCGCAGATACGCAGTATTTT.

This clonotype was counted only a few times. CDR3 DNA sequence: TGCGCCAGCACCCGAGGGACAGGCGGCTCCTACAATGAGCAGTTCTTC. Amino acid sequence: CASTRGTGGSYNEQFF. The chain uses TRBV5-1 and TRBJ2-1; TRBD1 matches 8 bases. Germline V CDR1 and CDR2: SGHRS, YFSETQ. J was trimmed by 0 bases and V by 6 bases; bases with no gene match: 8. This CDR3 contains 16 residues.

This chain connects TRBV4-1 to TRBJ1-2; D is unclear. V shed 4 bases and J shed 4 bases, with 16 bases lying between them. The CDR3 consists of 15 residues. Germline CDR1 reads MGHRA; CDR2 reads YSYEKL. CDR3 amino acids: CASSLQYPDIYGYTF. CDR3 sequence (DNA): TGCGCCAGCAGCCTCCAATACCCAGACATCTATGGCTACACCTTC.

This clonotype came up a few times. The rearrangement uses TRBV4-3 and TRBJ2-2, with 7 bases aligning to TRBD1. In germline, CDR1 is LGHNA, CDR2 YSLEER. This CDR3 comprises 16 residues. V was clipped by 3 bases and J by 2 bases; unmatched bases: 6. CDR3 DNA sequence: TGCGCCAGCAGCCACGTACAGGGGTCAAACACCGGGGAGCTGTTTTTT. This gives the protein CASSHVQGSNTGELFF.